Only a few counts were recorded for the clone carrying this TCR beta chain. The data are from a study of blood T cell repertoires in COVID-19. Trimming took 1 base from V and 0 from J, leaving 10 bases between them. Germline CDR1 is LGHDT and CDR2 is YNNKEL (reference sequence). The CDR3 totals 16 residues. In the authors' methods: Amplification of reference gene primers provided the estimated nucleated cell counts. The protocol was immunoSEQ multiplex PCR, while the TCRdb copy is restricted to in-frame clones and leaves out a portion. V and J calls and clone size come straight from that table; D and trimming were deduced from the DNA. The sample lists 120,000 to 150,000 clones; roughly 84% were seen once.

The source material was peripheral blood. This receptor was identified in a human donor with acute or convalescent COVID-19. The donor label of this sample is uncertain. The chain uses TRBV3-1 (or the pseudogene TRBV3-2) and TRBJ1-3; D is uncertain. CDR3 DNA: TGTGCCAGCAGCCAAGGAACACAGTCCTCTGGAAACACCATATATTTT. Translation gives CASSQGTQSSGNTIYF.